Each of the 30 T cell receptor beta chains below was sequenced from the same sample in a study of blood T cell repertoires in COVID-19. Assay: immunoSEQ multiplex PCR; the TCRdb copy retains only in-frame clones and omits some. The sample shows hundreds of thousands of clones, about 89% of them seen only once. Source material: peripheral blood. The receptors shown here come from a woman aged 55-70 years with COVID-19, enrolled during active disease.

This clone appeared once. The chain links TRBV1 to TRBJ2-1; TRBD2, as called in the table, went unchecked against the DNA. TRBV1 is assigned pseudogene status. This CDR3 region has 16 residues. DNA of the CDR3: TGCACCAGCAGCCACTATCTAGCGGGGGGGCTCAATGAGCAGTTCTTC. Protein sequence: CTSSHYLAGGLNEQFF.

The sample holds a few counts of this clone. The chain links TRBV9 to TRBJ1-4, with 7 bases lining up with TRBD1. The V segment lost 4 bases and the J segment 7 bases; nucleotides outside the gene matches: 10. This CDR3 is 15 amino acids long. Germline V gene lookup returns CDR1 SGDLS and CDR2 YYNGEE. The CDR3 DNA reads TGTGCCAGCAGCCAAGGGGGCAGGGCCGGTGAAAAACTGTTTTTT. It codes for CASSQGGRAGEKLFF.

J is TRBJ1-5 and V is TRBV2, with 8 bases fitting TRBD1. The ends lost 5 bases at V and 7 bases at J; junction bases unmatched: 7. This CDR3 has 14 amino acids. Per germline, CDR1 SNHLY and CDR2 FYNNEI. CDR3 coding DNA: TGTGCCAGCAGTCGAGGACAGGGAGGGCAGCCCCAGCATTTT. Translating it yields CASSRGQGGQPQHF.

This chain connects TRBV15 to TRBJ1-3; no reliable D call. CDR3 length: 17 amino acids. The ends were cut back, 3 bases at V and 0 bases at J, with 15 bases in the middle. The germline CDR1 and CDR2 sequences are LNHNV and YYDKDF (reference sequence). CDR3 bases: TGTGCCACCAGCAGCCCCGGGAGCCCTAGCTCTGGAAACACCATATATTTT. Translated: CATSSPGSPSSGNTIYF.

This chain joins TRBV2 and TRBJ2-3, with a possible D match to TRBD1 (5 bases). Trimming pared 5 bases from V and 6 bases from J, leaving 6 bases between. Germline CDR1 reads SNHLY; CDR2 reads FYNNEI. The CDR3 length is 11 residues. Here the CDR3 DNA reads TGTGCCAGCAGTCCAGGGGATACGCAGTATTTT. It specifies CASSPGDTQYF.

The gene calls are TRBV30 and TRBJ1-2; maybe TRBD1 (6 bases). Germline V gives CDR1 GTSNPN, CDR2 SVGIG (reference sequence). Trimming stripped 2 bases from V and 1 base from J, with 11 bases between. There are 14 residues in the CDR3. The CDR3 loop is CAWSRQEHNYGYTF. In DNA form, the CDR3 reads TGTGCCTGGAGTAGACAGGAACATAACTATGGCTACACCTTC.

This clone was counted once. The chain recombines TRBV9 with TRBJ2-5, with TRBD1 matching 7 bases. The V gene's germline CDR1 is SGDLS and CDR2 YYNGEE. The trim removed 0 bases at V and 0 bases at J, leaving 2 bases unmatched. The CDR3 length is 15 residues. CDR3 in amino acids: CASSVDGTDQETQYF. CDR3 nucleotides: TGTGCCAGCAGCGTAGACGGGACAGACCAAGAGACCCAGTACTTC.

The chain uses TRBV28 and TRBJ1-2; the D gene is possibly TRBD1 (6 bases). Per germline, CDR1 MDHEN and CDR2 SYDVKM. V lost 6 bases and J lost 0, with 17 bases in between. This CDR3 spans 16 amino acids. The CDR3 loop is CASSLGGGLPNYGYTF. CDR3 DNA sequence: TGTGCCAGCAGCTTAGGGGGGGGCTTGCCTAACTATGGCTACACCTTC.

The CDR3 spells CAGMPGFFGNTIYF. CDR3 nucleotides: TGTGCCGGAATGCCAGGGTTTTTTGGAAACACCATATATTTT. This chain links TRBV30 with TRBJ1-3; possible D gene TRBD1, 5 bases. CDR3 length: 14 amino acids. Germline values: CDR1 GTSNPN, CDR2 SVGIG (reference sequence). The V end lost 8 bases, the J end lost 3 bases, and 17 bases lay between the germline ends.

In this sample, this clone turned up a few times. CDR3 in DNA: TGTGCCAGCAGTGTCATTTCTCGGGGAGCCCTCCACTTT. Protein sequence: CASSVISRGALHF. The chain links TRBV27 to TRBJ1-6; D uncertain. This CDR3 spans 13 amino acids. Trimming took 5 bases from V and 14 from J, leaving 16 bases between them. Looked up from germline, CDR1 is MNHEY and CDR2 is SMNVEV (reference sequence).

The V gene is TRBV18, the J gene TRBJ1-5; 7 nucleotides agree with TRBD1. The CDR3 is 14 residues long. Germline V gene lookup returns CDR1 KGHSH and CDR2 LQKENI. J was trimmed by 5 bases and V by 2 bases; bases with no gene match: 3. The CDR3 nucleotides are TGTGCCAGCTCACCAATTCAGGGGGATCAGCCCCAGCATTTT. This translates into CASSPIQGDQPQHF.

This clone was counted a single time. V is TRBV5-1 and J is TRBJ2-3, with 9 bases matching TRBD2. The ends lost 6 bases at V and 6 bases at J; junction bases unmatched: 8. Germline V CDR1 and CDR2: SGHRS, YFSETQ. This CDR3 contains 14 residues. The CDR3 DNA sequence: TGCGCCAGCACGGGCGGGGGGGCATCCGATACGCAGTATTTT. Its translation is CASTGGGASDTQYF.

This sequence joins TRBV2 and TRBJ2-7; a possible D gene is TRBD2 (6 bases). Germline CDR1 SNHLY, CDR2 FYNNEI. The CDR3 length is 14 residues. The V end lost 6 bases, the J end lost 0 bases, and 12 bases lay between the germline ends. CDR3 sequence: CASRSSVTSYEQYF. CDR3 coding DNA: TGTGCCAGCAGGTCTAGCGTTACCTCCTACGAGCAGTACTTC.

The chain couples TRBV6-1 to TRBJ1-2, with D possibly TRBD1 on 5 matching bases. Germline lookup yields CDR1 MNHNS and CDR2 SASEGT. The ends were cut back, 1 base at V and 4 bases at J, with 10 bases in the middle. The CDR3 totals 14 residues. CDR3 nucleotide sequence: TGTGCCAGCAGTGAAGGGGGCAGTTTCTATGGCTACACCTTC. Its translation: CASSEGGSFYGYTF.

The J gene is TRBJ1-1, the V gene TRBV2; the D is unclear. Germline V gives CDR1 SNHLY, CDR2 FYNNEI. V lost 4 bases and J 0 bases, leaving 12 bases between the germline ends. This CDR3 has 15 residues. The CDR3 DNA follows: TGTGCCAGCAGTGTGTGGGCTCAGATGAACACTGAAGCTTTCTTT. Protein product: CASSVWAQMNTEAFF.

V usage is TRBV21-1 and J usage is TRBJ1-4; the D call in the table, TRBD1, was not verified against the DNA. TRBV21-1 has pseudogene status. CDR3 length: 18 residues. CDR3 DNA sequence: TGTGCCAGCAGCAAAGTGCCCGACAGGGGGTCACCTAATGAAAAACTGTTTTTT. This encodes CASSKVPDRGSPNEKLFF.

V gene TRBV30 combines with J gene TRBJ1-6, with D possibly TRBD1 on 6 matching bases. The length of the CDR3 is 14 residues. In germline, CDR1 is GTSNPN, CDR2 SVGIG (reference sequence). V was clipped by 3 bases and J by 6 bases, with 12 bases between them. CDR3 DNA: TGTGCCTGGAGAGGGGGTTTTGGTAATTCACCCCTCCACTTT. Its translation is CAWRGGFGNSPLHF.

This chain joins TRBV2 and TRBJ2-1, with 11 nucleotides matching TRBD2. Germline assignment: CDR1 SNHLY and CDR2 FYNNEI. This CDR3 is 15 amino acids long. V shed 7 bases, J shed 4 bases, and the junction held 6 bases outside the gene matches. In nucleotides, the CDR3 is TGTGCCAGCAAGTATGGACTAGCGGGTTACAATGAGCAGTTCTTC. This codes for CASKYGLAGYNEQFF.

The chain recombines TRBV6-5 with TRBJ1-1; D perhaps matches TRBD1 (5 bases). Germline assignment: CDR1 MNHEY and CDR2 SVGAGI. Trimming took 0 bases from V and 4 from J, leaving 15 bases between them. The CDR3 extends over 16 amino acids. The CDR3 is CASSYSMAPGGTEAFF. The DNA of the CDR3 is TGTGCCAGCAGTTACTCAATGGCTCCGGGGGGCACTGAAGCTTTCTTT.

The V and J genes are TRBV6-6 and TRBJ2-1; D perhaps matches TRBD2 (6 bases). Trimming took off 6 bases at V and 4 bases at J, with 10 bases between the two ends. The germline V gene has CDR1 MNHNY and CDR2 SVGAGI (reference sequence). The CDR3 extends over 13 amino acids. The CDR3 nucleotides are TGTGCCAGCAGGGGGGGAGGTTACAATGAGCAGTTCTTC. It translates to CASRGGGYNEQFF.

This clone appeared a single time. The chain links TRBV28 to TRBJ2-5; D gene unclear. Germline CDR1 MDHEN, CDR2 SYDVKM. The CDR3 has 11 amino acids. Trimming stripped 3 bases from V and 5 bases from J, with 4 bases between. As DNA, the CDR3 is TGTGCCAGCAGTTTTCATGAGACCCAGTACTTC. Protein product: CASSFHETQYF.

The V and J genes are TRBV28 and TRBJ2-7; D is undetermined. CDR3 length equals 13 residues. With 10 bases removed from V and 0 bases from J, the gap between germline ends came to 13 bases. Germline V gives CDR1 MDHEN, CDR2 SYDVKM. CDR3 sequence: CATWVAGSYEQYF. DNA for the CDR3: TGTGCCACCTGGGTTGCAGGCTCCTACGAGCAGTACTTC. Based on the CDR3 plus reference TRBV28 and TRBJ2-7, the full variable domain is DVKVTQSSRYLVKRTGEKVFLECVQDMDHENMFWYRQDPGLGLRLIYFSYDVKMKEKGDIPEGYSVSREKKERFSLILESASTNQTSMYLCATWVAGSYEQYFGPGTRLTVT.

The rearrangement links TRBV3-1 (or the pseudogene TRBV3-2) to TRBJ2-3; D perhaps matches TRBD1 (5 bases). V lost 1 base and J lost 4, with 12 bases in between. This CDR3 is built from 15 residues. In germline, CDR1 is LGHDT, CDR2 YNNKEL (reference sequence). CDR3 DNA sequence: TGTGCCAGCAGCCAAGCTAGACAGCTGCCAGATACGCAGTATTTT. Translation: CASSQARQLPDTQYF.

This sequence joins TRBV20-1 and TRBJ1-2; D possibly corresponds to TRBD1 (6 bases). The CDR3 consists of 11 residues. Trimming took 4 bases from V and 8 from J, leaving 11 bases between them. Germline V lookup: CDR1 DFQATT, CDR2 SNEGSKA (reference sequence). The CDR3: CSATGEGGYTF. Here the CDR3 DNA reads TGCAGTGCTACAGGGGAGGGCGGCTACACCTTC.

The chain is built from TRBV6-5 and TRBJ1-1; maybe TRBD1 (5 bases). This CDR3 comprises 13 residues. The germline gives CDR1 MNHEY, CDR2 SVGAGI. Trimming removed 6 bases at V and 0 bases at J, with 8 bases between. The CDR3 is CASSRGVNTEAFF. Written as DNA, the CDR3 is TGTGCCAGCAGCCGGGGGGTGAACACTGAAGCTTTCTTT.

The chain is built from TRBV3-1 (or the pseudogene TRBV3-2) and TRBJ1-2; TRBD1 is a possible D gene (5 bases). Germline V lookup: CDR1 LGHDT, CDR2 YNNKEL (reference sequence). Trimming removed 8 bases at V and 1 base at J, with 11 bases between. CDR3 length: 13 residues. CDR3 residues: CASGLQGNYGYTF. Here the CDR3 DNA reads TGTGCCAGCGGCCTGCAGGGTAACTATGGCTACACCTTC.

The gene calls are TRBV24-1 and TRBJ1-4, with 12 nucleotides matching TRBD1. Looked up from germline, CDR1 is KGHDR and CDR2 is SFDVKD. V trimming: 4 bases; J trimming: 8 bases; junction bases outside the gene matches: 10. CDR3 length equals 17 residues. This chain's CDR3 is CATSDGTGGAGWEKLFF. The CDR3 nucleotides are TGTGCCACCAGTGACGGGACAGGGGGCGCGGGATGGGAAAAACTGTTTTTT.

The V gene is TRBV15, the J gene TRBJ2-1, with a possible D match to TRBD2 (6 bases). The length of the CDR3 is 14 residues. Per the germline V gene, CDR1 is LNHNV and CDR2 is YYDKDF (reference sequence). V was pared by 0 bases and J by 9 bases, with 12 bases between. The CDR3 reads CATSRDRGGIEQFF. The CDR3 DNA reads as TGTGCCACCAGCAGAGATCGGGGAGGCATTGAGCAGTTCTTC.

This chain links TRBV7-8 with TRBJ1-2; D may be TRBD1 (5 bases). V dropped 5 bases and J dropped 7 bases, with 20 bases sitting between them. Germline V CDR1 and CDR2: SGHVS, FQNEAQ. CDR3 size: 15 residues. The CDR3 nucleotides are TGTGCCAGCAGCCCGAACACTCAGGGACTTAGTGGCTACACCTTC. Translated: CASSPNTQGLSGYTF.

The genes are TRBV5-6 and TRBJ2-7; 7 nucleotides align to TRBD2. Germline V gives CDR1 SGHDT, CDR2 YYEEEE. The trim removed 5 bases at V and 0 bases at J, leaving 5 bases unmatched. This CDR3 has 14 amino acids. The DNA for the CDR3 is TGTGCCAGCAGAGGTAGCGGGCGCTCCTACGAGCAGTACTTC. It encodes CASRGSGRSYEQYF.